This T cell receptor (beta chain) was sequenced in a study of cytomegalovirus exposure and HLA in healthy donors. The CDR3 sequence is 13 residues long. Trimming cost V 4 bases and J 8 bases, with 13 bases left between them. Germline loops: CDR1 SGHRS, CDR2 YFSETQ. Use of 60 Vbeta and 13 Jbeta primers characterized the PCR. Repertoires were generated with immunoSEQ multiplex PCR, while TCRdb's copy carries only in-frame clones and drops some. In the table there are over 200,000 clones, 70% to 85% of which are singletons. The TCR was taken from a woman aged 35 to 49 in good health and CMV-seronegative. The chain is built from TRBV5-1 and TRBJ2-1; no definite D call. The sample was PBMCs. The CDR3 is CASSPSRGDEQFF. In nucleotides, the CDR3 is TGCGCCAGCAGCCCCAGTAGAGGCGATGAGCAGTTCTTC. Combining the CDR3 with reference TRBV5-1 and TRBJ2-1 gives the whole variable domain KAGVTQTPRYLIKTRGQQVTLSCSPISGHRSVSWYQQTPGQGLQFLFEYFSETQRNKGNFPGRFSGRQFSNSRSEMNVSTLELGDSALYLCASSPSRGDEQFFGPGTRLTVL.